This is a list of T cell receptor beta chains from one sample in a study of T cells in Graves' hyperthyroidism and ophthalmopathy. In TCRdb, the multiplex PCR reads were re-called with MiXCR into one record per CDR3 protein. The sample has more than 350,000 distinct CDR3 sequences, around 13% seen once; the top ten hold around a fifth. The sample was blood. Receptors originate from a woman aged 30 to 39 with Graves' ophthalmopathy. CDR3s include the opening cysteine and the closing phenylalanine or tryptophan. The D gene is left open where the match is weak. Expanded clones are given a class, and other clones once, few, many or no size at all.

abundance	v_gene	j_gene	d_gene	CDR3nt	CDR3aa
.	TRBV10-3	TRBJ1-1	.	TGTGCCATCAGTGAGTCGACTTGGACAGCTGAAGCTTTCTTT	CAISESTWTAEAFF
few	TRBV7-2	TRBJ1-1	.	TGTGCCAGCCGGCCTTTAGAGACTGAAGCTTTCTTT	CASRPLETEAFF
few	TRBV2	TRBJ1-2	.	TGTGCCAGCAGGGCCGACGGCTCTAACTATGGCTACACCTTC	CASRADGSNYGYTF
many	TRBV20-1	TRBJ1-6	TRBD1	TGCAGTGCTACCGGGACAGGGGGCGTATCACCCCTCCACTTT	CSATGTGGVSPLHF
many	TRBV12-3/TRBV12-4	TRBJ2-3	.	TGTGCCAGCAGCCCAGAGGGGGGCGTGGCAGATACGCAGTATTTT	CASSPEGGVADTQYF
many	TRBV5-1	TRBJ2-3	.	TGCGCCAGCAGCCGGGGTAATCCGGGTAGCACAGATACGCAGTATTTT	CASSRGNPGSTDTQYF
.	TRBV20-1	TRBJ2-7	TRBD2	TGCAGTGCTAGAGATTGGGCGACTAGCGGCTGGAGGGGCGAGCAGTACTTC	CSARDWATSGWRGEQYF
many	TRBV30	TRBJ1-3	TRBD1	TGTGCCTGGAGTGCGTATAGGACAGGGAACTCTGGAAACACCATATATTTT	CAWSAYRTGNSGNTIYF
few	TRBV19	TRBJ1-2	.	TGTGCCAGTAGTGCAAACGACAGGAACTATGGCTACACCTTC	CASSANDRNYGYTF
many	TRBV6-1	TRBJ1-5	TRBD1	TGTGCCAGCAGTGAACAACCGGGACAGCAGTTCAATCAGCCCCAGCATTTT	CASSEQPGQQFNQPQHF
many	TRBV6-1	TRBJ2-5	.	TGTGCCAGCTGCGTCATACACGGAGGAGAGACCCAGTACTTC	CASCVIHGGETQYF
.	TRBV5-8	TRBJ1-2	.	TGTGCCAGCAGCCGACTGATCTATGGCTACACCTTC	CASSRLIYGYTF
many	TRBV9	TRBJ2-3	TRBD2	TGTGCCAGCAGTGAGGGACTAGCGGGGACTGGCACAGATACGCAGTATTTT	CASSEGLAGTGTDTQYF
.	TRBV7-8	TRBJ2-7	.	TGTGCCAGCAGCTTAGTTCGGGGACCCTACGAGCAGTACTTC	CASSLVRGPYEQYF
many	TRBV2	TRBJ2-1	TRBD2	TGTGCCAATTCACTAGCGGAGGACAATGAGCAGTTCTTC	CANSLAEDNEQFF
few	TRBV6-1	TRBJ1-3	.	TGTGCCAGCAGTGAAAGTGGGGGACCTGGAAACACCATATATTTT	CASSESGGPGNTIYF